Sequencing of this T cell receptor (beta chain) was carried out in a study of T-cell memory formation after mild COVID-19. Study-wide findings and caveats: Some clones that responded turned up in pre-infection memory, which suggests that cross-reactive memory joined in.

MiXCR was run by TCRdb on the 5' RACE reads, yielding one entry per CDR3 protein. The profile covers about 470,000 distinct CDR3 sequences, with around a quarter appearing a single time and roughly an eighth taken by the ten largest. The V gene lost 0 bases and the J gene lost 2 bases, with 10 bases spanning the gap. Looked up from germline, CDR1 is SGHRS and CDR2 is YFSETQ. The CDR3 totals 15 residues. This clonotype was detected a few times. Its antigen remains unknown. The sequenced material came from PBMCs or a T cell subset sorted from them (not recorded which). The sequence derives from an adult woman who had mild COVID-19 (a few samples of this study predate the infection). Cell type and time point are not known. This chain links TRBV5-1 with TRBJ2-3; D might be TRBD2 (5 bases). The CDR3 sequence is CASSLAGMNTDTQYF. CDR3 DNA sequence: TGCGCCAGCAGCTTGGCCGGGATGAACACAGATACGCAGTATTTT.